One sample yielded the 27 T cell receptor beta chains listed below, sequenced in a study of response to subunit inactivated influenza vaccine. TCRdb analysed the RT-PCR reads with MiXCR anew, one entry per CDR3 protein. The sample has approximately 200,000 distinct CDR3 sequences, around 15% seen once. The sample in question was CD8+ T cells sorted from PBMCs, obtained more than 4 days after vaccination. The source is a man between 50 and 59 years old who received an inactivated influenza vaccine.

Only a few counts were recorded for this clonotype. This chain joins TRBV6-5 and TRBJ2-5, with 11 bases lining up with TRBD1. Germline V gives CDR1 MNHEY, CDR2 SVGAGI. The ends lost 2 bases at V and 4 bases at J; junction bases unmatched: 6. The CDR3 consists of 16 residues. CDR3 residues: CASSYVDRGLGETQYF. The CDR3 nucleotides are TGTGCCAGCAGTTACGTGGACAGGGGGCTTGGAGAGACCCAGTACTTC.

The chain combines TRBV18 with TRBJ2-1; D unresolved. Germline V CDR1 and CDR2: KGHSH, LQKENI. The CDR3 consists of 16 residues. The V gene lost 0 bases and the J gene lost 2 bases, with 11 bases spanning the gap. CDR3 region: CASSPPQPHAYNEQFF. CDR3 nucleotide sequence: TGTGCCAGCTCACCACCCCAACCTCACGCCTACAATGAGCAGTTCTTC.

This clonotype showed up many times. The CDR3 region has the DNA TGTGCCAGCAGTTCGCGGACAGGGGCAAGCGAGCAGTACTTC. Translating it yields CASSSRTGASEQYF. This chain joins TRBV28 and TRBJ2-7; 9 nucleotides align to TRBD1. The J segment lost 6 bases and the V segment lost 4 bases, leaving 7 bases of the junction unmatched. Per germline, CDR1 MDHEN and CDR2 SYDVKM. The CDR3 is 14 amino acids.

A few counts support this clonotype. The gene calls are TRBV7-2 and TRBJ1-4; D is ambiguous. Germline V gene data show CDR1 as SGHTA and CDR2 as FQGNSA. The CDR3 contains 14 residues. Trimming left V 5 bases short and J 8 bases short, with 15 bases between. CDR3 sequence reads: CASSPDAGWEKLFF. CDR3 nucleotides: TGTGCCAGCAGCCCTGACGCCGGTTGGGAAAAACTGTTTTTT.

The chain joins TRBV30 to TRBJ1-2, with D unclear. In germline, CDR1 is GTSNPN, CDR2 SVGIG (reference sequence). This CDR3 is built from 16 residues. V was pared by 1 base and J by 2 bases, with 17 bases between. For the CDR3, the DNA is TGTGCCTGGAGTGACCTGTTCGGAGTACTCAACTATGGCTACACCTTC. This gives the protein CAWSDLFGVLNYGYTF.

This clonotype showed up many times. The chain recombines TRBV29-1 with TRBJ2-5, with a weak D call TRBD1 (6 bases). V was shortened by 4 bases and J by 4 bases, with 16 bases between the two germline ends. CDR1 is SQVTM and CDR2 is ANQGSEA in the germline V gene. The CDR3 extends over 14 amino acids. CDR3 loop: CSVGPRGSPETQYF. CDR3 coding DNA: TGCAGCGTTGGTCCCAGGGGTAGTCCAGAGACCCAGTACTTC.

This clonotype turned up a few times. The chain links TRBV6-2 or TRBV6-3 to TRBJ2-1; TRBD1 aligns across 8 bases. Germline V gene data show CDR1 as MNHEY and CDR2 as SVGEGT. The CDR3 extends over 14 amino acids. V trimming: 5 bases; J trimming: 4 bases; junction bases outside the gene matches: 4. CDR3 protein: CASSPGQVYNEQFF. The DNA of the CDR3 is TGTGCCAGCAGTCCGGGACAGGTTTACAATGAGCAGTTCTTC.

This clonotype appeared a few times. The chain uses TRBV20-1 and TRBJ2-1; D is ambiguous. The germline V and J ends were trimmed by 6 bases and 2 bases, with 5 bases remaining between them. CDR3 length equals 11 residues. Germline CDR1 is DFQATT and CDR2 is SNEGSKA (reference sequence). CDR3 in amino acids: CSAPAYNEQFF. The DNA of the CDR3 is TGCAGTGCCCCCGCCTACAATGAGCAGTTCTTC.

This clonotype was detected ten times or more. The CDR3 DNA reads as TGTGCCAGCAGTTTAGTGGGCAACCCGAATGAAGCTTTCTTT. The encoded protein is CASSLVGNPNEAFF. The chain recombines TRBV12-3 or TRBV12-4 with TRBJ1-1; no definite D call. Between the trimmed V and J ends, which lost 1 base and 7 bases, there was a span of 13 bases. The CDR3 is 14 amino acids.

The CDR3 here is CSARSGGTSGSYEQYF. The CDR3 DNA is TGCAGTGCTAGATCAGGAGGAACTAGCGGCTCCTACGAGCAGTACTTC. The chain has TRBV20-1 and TRBJ2-7, with 8 bases that match TRBD2. With 2 bases clipped from V and 0 bases from J, the junction kept 9 bases outside the gene matches. Germline V gene data show CDR1 as DFQATT and CDR2 as SNEGSKA (reference sequence). The CDR3 totals 16 residues.

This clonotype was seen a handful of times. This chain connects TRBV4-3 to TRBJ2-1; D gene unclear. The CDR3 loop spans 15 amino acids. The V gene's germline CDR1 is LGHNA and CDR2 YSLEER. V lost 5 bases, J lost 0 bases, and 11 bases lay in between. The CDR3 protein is CASSGAHDSYNEQFF. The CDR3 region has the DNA TGCGCCAGCAGCGGAGCCCACGACTCCTACAATGAGCAGTTCTTC.

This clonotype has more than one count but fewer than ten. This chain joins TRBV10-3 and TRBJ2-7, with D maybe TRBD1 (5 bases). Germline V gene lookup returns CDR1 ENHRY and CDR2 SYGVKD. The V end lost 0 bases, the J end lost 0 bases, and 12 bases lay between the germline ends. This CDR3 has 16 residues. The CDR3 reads CAISESTGSPSYEQYF. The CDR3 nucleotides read TGTGCCATCAGTGAGTCTACAGGATCTCCCTCCTACGAGCAGTACTTC.

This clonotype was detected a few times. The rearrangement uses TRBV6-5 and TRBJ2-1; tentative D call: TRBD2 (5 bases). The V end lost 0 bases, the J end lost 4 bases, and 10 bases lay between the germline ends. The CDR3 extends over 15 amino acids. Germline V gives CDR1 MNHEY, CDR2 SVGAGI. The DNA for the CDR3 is TGTGCCAGCAGTTACTCGGAGGTGGGTTACAATGAGCAGTTCTTC. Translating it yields CASSYSEVGYNEQFF.

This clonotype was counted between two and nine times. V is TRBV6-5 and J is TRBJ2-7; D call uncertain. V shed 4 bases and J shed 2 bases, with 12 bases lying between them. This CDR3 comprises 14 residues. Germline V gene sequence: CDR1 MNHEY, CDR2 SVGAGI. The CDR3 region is CASSSPDGPYEQYF. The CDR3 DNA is TGTGCCAGCAGTTCCCCCGACGGGCCCTACGAGCAGTACTTC.

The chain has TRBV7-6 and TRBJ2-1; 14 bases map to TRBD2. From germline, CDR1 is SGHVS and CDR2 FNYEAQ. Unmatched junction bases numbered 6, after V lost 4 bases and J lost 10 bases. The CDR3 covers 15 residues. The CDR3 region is CASSSGLAGVGEQFF. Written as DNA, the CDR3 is TGTGCCAGCAGCTCGGGACTAGCGGGAGTTGGAGAGCAGTTCTTC.

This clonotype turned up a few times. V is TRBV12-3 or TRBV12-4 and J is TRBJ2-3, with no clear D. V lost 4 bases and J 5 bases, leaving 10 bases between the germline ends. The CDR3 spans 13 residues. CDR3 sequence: CASSSLGVDTQYF. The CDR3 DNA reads TGTGCCAGCAGTTCTCTCGGAGTAGATACGCAGTATTTT.

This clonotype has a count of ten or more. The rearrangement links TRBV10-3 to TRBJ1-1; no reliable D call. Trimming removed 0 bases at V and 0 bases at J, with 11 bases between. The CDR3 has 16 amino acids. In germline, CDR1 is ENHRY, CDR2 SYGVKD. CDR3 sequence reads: CAISESVGIMNTEAFF. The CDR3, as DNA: TGTGCCATCAGTGAGTCGGTAGGGATCATGAACACTGAAGCTTTCTTT.

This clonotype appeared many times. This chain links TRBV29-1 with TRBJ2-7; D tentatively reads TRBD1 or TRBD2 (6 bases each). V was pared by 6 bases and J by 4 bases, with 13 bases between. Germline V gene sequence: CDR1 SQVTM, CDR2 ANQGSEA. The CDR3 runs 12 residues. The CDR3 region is CSVTGSGYEQYF. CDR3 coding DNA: TGCAGCGTCACAGGGAGCGGGTACGAGCAGTACTTC.

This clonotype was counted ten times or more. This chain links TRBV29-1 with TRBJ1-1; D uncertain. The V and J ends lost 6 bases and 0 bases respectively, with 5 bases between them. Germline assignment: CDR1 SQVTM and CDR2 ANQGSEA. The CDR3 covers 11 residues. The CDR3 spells CSVILNTEAFF. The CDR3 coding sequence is TGCAGCGTGATCCTGAACACTGAAGCTTTCTTT.

Here the CDR3 DNA reads TGTGCCAGCAGTTTATTGGGAGGGGGGGCTGGAAACACTGAAGCTTTCTTT. Encoded protein: CASSLLGGGAGNTEAFF. V gene TRBV27 combines with J gene TRBJ1-1; maybe TRBD1 (6 bases). This CDR3 spans 17 amino acids. The ends were cut back, 1 base at V and 2 bases at J, with 17 bases in the middle. Looked up from germline, CDR1 is MNHEY and CDR2 is SMNVEV (reference sequence).

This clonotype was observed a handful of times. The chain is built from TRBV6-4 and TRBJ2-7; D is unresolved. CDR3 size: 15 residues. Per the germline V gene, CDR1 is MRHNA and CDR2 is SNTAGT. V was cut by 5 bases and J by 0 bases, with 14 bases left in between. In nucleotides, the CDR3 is TGTGCCAGCAGTCCCCCTGAGCCCTCCTCCTACGAGCAGTACTTC. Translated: CASSPPEPSSYEQYF.

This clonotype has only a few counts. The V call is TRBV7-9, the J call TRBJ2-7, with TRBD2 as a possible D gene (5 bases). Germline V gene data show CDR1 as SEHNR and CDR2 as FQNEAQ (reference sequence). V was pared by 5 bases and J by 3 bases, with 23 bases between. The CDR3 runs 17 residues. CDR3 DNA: TGTGCCAGCAGCGGACCGGAGGAGAGCCTTGGATTCTACGAGCAGTACTTC. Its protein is CASSGPEESLGFYEQYF.

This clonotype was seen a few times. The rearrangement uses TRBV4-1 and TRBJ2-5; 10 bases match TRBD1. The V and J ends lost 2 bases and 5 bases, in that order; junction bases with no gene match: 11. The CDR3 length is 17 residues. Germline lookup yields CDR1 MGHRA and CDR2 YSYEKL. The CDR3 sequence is CASSQHDWTGGRETQYF. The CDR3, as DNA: TGCGCCAGCAGCCAACACGACTGGACAGGGGGTCGGGAGACCCAGTACTTC.

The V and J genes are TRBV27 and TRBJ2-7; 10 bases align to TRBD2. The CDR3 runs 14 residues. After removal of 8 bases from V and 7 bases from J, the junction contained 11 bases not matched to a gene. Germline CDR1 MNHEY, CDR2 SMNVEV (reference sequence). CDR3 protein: CASGVSGRASEQYF. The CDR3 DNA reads TGTGCCAGCGGGGTGAGCGGGAGGGCCTCGGAGCAGTACTTC.

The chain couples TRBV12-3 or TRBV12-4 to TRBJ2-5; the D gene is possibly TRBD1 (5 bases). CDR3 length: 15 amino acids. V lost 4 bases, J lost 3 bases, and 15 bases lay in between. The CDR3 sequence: CASSSPEGAKETQYF. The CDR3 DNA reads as TGTGCCAGCAGTTCCCCCGAAGGGGCGAAAGAGACCCAGTACTTC.

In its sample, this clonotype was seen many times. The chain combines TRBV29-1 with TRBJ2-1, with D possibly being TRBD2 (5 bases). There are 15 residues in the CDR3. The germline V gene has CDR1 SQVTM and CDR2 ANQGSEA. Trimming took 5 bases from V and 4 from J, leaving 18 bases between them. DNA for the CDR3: TGCAGCGTTACTGGCGGGTCACCTTCATACAATGAGCAGTTCTTC. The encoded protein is CSVTGGSPSYNEQFF.

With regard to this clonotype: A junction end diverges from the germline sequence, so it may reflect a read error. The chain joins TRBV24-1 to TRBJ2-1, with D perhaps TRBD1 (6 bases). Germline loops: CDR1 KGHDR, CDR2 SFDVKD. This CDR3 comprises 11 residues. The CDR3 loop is CATSDSQGPYF. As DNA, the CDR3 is TGTGCCACCAGTGACTCACAGGGACCGTATTTC.